This section outlines one T cell receptor beta chain sequence together with its context. Its antigen specificity is not known. Per-base quality was not reported, and no clone a single base away is much larger than it. The trim is 10 bases for V and 4 bases for J, with a gap of 19 bases between the germline ends. Reading the germline V gene gives CDR1 SGHTA and CDR2 FQGNSA. The CDR3 spans 14 residues, from the cysteine through the phenylalanine. The retained sequence is limited to the CDR3, 42 bases, with the frame set at the first base. This entry is derived from a study of OX40 agonist ivuxolimab in advanced cancers. About the full investigation: Ivuxolimab, which targeted the costimulatory receptor OX40 (CD134), was an agonistic, fully human IgG2 monoclonal antibody. Intravenous ivuxolimab was administered to patients every 2 weeks at six dose levels: 0.01, 0.1, 0.3, 1.5, 3 and 10 mg/kg. Of the roughly 50 dose-escalation patients, hepatocellular carcinoma was present in around 20, melanoma in roughly 15, renal cell carcinoma in 9 and head and neck cancer in 9. A male proportion of roughly 85% and a mean age of approximately 58 years, ranging from about 20 to 80, were recorded for the dose-escalation cohort. Patients were allowed to have had prior anti-PD-1, anti-PD-L1 or anti-CTLA-4 therapy, and around two fifths of the dose-escalation patients had been treated with checkpoint inhibitors. Partial responses occurred in three dose-escalation patients: two with cutaneous melanoma and one with hepatocellular carcinoma. The purpose of peripheral TCRbeta sequencing was to test whether ivuxolimab changed TCR sequence diversity and led to clonal T-cell expansion. The paper describes the monotherapy dose-escalation part (N ≈ 49 patients) of the phase I trial of ivuxolimab.

Genomic DNA was extracted from sorted cells for sequencing of the TCRbeta CDR3 region. The immunoSEQ Assay was used for sequencing of TCRbeta CDR3 regions. The source is immuneACCESS, and TCRdb retained only in-frame sequences with V and J called. Part of the clones is not carried over; for the studies checked, unresolved V genes explain less than half of this, and the remainder is unexplained. The sample records 55,000 to 70,000 clones, under 90% of which are singletons. The top ten clonotypes cover around 1.3% of the sample. Patients with a history of autoimmune disease or receiving systemic immunosuppression were excluded from the trial. Peripheral blood for TCR sequencing was collected from all dose cohorts at baseline, on cycle 4 day 1, and on cycle 7 day 1. The samples were taken from a phase I, first-in-human, multicenter, open-label dose-escalation trial of ivuxolimab. Adults with locally advanced or metastatic melanoma, renal cell, hepatocellular, or head and neck squamous cell carcinoma were enrolled in the trial. CD4+ and CD8+ T cells were sorted separately from peripheral blood before TCR sequencing.

Overall results and qualifications from the work: Partial responders in the 0.1-3.0 mg/kg groups had among the lowest normalized peripheral clonal expansion, especially among CD8+ T cells. After ivuxolimab, more expanded clones were found on average in CD8+ T cells than in CD4+ T cells. Clonal expansion of both CD4+ and CD8+ blood T cells was observed from baseline to week 6 at doses 0.1 to 3.0 mg/kg. Low levels of normalized T-cell clonal expansion were also shown by some nonresponding patients. The antigen specificity of the peripheral T cells that underwent clonal expansion was not determined.

This specimen consisted of CD4+ or CD8+ T cells sorted from blood, obtained in a trial of the OX40 agonist ivuxolimab. The TCR originated in an adult with an advanced solid tumor such as melanoma, head and neck, liver or kidney cancer. The chain uses TRBV7-2 and TRBJ1-1; the D gene assignment is ambiguous. The CDR3 region reads CATKHPEVGTEAFF. The DNA sequence reads TGTGCCACCAAGCACCCTGAAGTAGGCACTGAAGCTTTCTTT. The entire variable domain, with the stretches around the CDR3 drawn from the reference TRBV7-2 and TRBJ1-1 proteins, is GAGVSQSPSNKVTEKGKDVELRCDPISGHTALYWYRQSLGQGLEFLIYFQGNSAPDKSGLPSDRFSAERTGGSVSTLTIQRTQQEDSAVYLCATKHPEVGTEAFFGQGTRLTVV.